This TCR beta chain was identified in a study of CD8 T cells in Susac syndrome. Study-wide background: Intravenous immunoglobulin alone or corticosteroids were being given to patients with Susac syndrome at blood draw, unless they were therapy-naive.

General study results and limits: In total CD8+ repertoires, approximately 17 Susac-specific public clones were found, and roughly 5 in CD8+ TEMRA repertoires.

An input of about 0.5 to 1 ug of RNA was subjected to reverse transcription using random hexamers. MiXCR, run by TCRdb on the immunoSEQ multiplex PCR reads, gives a single entry per CDR3 protein. There are around 110,000 distinct CDR3 sequences in the sample; just under 95% occur only once, and 0.28% lies in the top ten. In the case of this clonotype: Its antigen is unidentified.

The CDR3 totals 14 residues. Trimming pared 4 bases from V and 1 base from J, leaving 13 bases between. From germline, CDR1 is GTSNPN and CDR2 SVGIG (reference sequence). The TCR originated in a human donor with Susac syndrome. The chain carries TRBV30 and TRBJ2-5; D might be TRBD1 or TRBD2, each matching 5 bases. The sample was CD8+ T cells from PBMCs. The CDR3 is CAWTTPGGQETQYF. CDR3 coding DNA: TGTGCCTGGACCACCCCTGGGGGCCAAGAGACCCAGTACTTC.